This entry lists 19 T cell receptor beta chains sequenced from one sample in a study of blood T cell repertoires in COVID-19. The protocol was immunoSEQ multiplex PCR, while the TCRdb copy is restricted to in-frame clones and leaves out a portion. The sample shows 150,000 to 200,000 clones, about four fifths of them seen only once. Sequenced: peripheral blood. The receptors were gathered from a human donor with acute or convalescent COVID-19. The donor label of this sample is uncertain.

The CDR3 coding sequence is TGTGCCAGCAGCTTAACGGGGGGCTACACCTTC. Amino acid sequence: CASSLTGGYTF. The chain uses TRBV11-3 and TRBJ1-2; no definite D call. From germline, CDR1 is SGHNT and CDR2 YENEEA. With 2 bases removed from V and 8 bases from J, the gap between germline ends came to 6 bases. The CDR3 is 11 amino acids.

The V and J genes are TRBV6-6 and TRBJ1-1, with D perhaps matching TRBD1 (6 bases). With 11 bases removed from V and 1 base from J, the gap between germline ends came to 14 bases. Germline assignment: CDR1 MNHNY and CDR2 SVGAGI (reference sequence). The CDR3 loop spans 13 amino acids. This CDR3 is CAVRRGGNTEAFF. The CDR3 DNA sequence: TGTGCCGTCCGGAGGGGGGGGAACACTGAAGCTTTCTTT.

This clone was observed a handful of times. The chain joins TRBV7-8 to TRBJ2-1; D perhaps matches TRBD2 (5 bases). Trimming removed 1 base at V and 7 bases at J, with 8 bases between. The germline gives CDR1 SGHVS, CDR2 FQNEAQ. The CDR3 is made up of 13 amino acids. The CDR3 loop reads CASSLGEINEQFF. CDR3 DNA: TGTGCCAGCAGCTTAGGGGAGATTAATGAGCAGTTCTTC.

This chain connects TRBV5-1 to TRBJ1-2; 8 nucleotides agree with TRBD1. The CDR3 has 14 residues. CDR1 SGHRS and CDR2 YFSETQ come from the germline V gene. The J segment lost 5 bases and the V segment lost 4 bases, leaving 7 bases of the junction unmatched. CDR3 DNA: TGCGCCAGCAGCCGCGACAGGGGACGGTATGGCTACACCTTC. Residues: CASSRDRGRYGYTF.

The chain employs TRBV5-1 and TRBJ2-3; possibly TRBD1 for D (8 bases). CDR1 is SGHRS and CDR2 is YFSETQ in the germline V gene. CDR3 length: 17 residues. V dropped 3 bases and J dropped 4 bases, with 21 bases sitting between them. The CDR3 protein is CASSSTGGQGAADTQYF. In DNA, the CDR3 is TGCGCCAGCAGCTCCACCGGGGGGCAGGGGGCGGCAGATACGCAGTATTTT.

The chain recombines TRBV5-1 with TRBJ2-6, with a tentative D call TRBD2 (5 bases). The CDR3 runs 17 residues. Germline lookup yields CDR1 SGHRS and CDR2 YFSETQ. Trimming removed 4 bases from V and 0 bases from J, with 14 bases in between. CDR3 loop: CASSARTVRSGANVLTF. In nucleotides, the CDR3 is TGCGCCAGCAGCGCCAGGACTGTACGCTCTGGGGCCAACGTCCTGACTTTC.

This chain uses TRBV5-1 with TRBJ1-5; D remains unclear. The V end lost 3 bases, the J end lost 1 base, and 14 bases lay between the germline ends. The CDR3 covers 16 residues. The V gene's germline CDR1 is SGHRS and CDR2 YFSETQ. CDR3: CASSSERVISNQPQHF. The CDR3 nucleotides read TGCGCCAGCAGCTCCGAACGGGTAATAAGCAATCAGCCCCAGCATTTT.

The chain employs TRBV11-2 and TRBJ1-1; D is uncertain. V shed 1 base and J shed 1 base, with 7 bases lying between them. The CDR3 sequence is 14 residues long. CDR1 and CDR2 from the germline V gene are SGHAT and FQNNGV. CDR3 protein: CASSLVRANTEAFF. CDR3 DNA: TGTGCCAGCAGCTTAGTGAGGGCGAACACTGAAGCTTTCTTT. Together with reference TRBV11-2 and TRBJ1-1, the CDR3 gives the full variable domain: EAGVAQSPRYKIIEKRQSVAFWCNPISGHATLYWYQQILGQGPKLLIQFQNNGVVDDSQLPKDRFSAERLKGVDSTLKIQPAKLEDSAVYLCASSLVRANTEAFFGQGTRLTVV.

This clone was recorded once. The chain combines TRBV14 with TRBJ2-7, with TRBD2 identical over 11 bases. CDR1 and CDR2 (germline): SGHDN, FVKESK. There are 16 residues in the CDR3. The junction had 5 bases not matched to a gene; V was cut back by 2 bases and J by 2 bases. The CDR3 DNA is TGTGCCAGCAGCCAAACAACTAGCGGGGGAACCTACGAGCAGTACTTC. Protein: CASSQTTSGGTYEQYF.

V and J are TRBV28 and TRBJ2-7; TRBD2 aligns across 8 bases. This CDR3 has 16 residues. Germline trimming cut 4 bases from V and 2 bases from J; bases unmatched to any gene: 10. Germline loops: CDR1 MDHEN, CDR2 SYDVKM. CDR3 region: CASSSPWSGSTYEQYF. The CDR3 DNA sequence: TGTGCCAGCAGTTCCCCGTGGAGCGGGAGTACCTACGAGCAGTACTTC.

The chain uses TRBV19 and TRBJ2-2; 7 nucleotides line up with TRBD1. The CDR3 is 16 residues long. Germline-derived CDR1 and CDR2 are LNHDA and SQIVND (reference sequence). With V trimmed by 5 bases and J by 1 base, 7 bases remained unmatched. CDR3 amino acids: CASSPRTGVNTGELFF. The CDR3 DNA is TGTGCCAGTAGTCCTCGGACAGGAGTGAACACCGGGGAGCTGTTTTTT.

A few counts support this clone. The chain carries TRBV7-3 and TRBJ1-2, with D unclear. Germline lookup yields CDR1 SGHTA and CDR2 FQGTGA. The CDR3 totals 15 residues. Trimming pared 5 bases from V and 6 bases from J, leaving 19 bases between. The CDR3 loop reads CASSPGSDNFDGYTF. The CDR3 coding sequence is TGTGCCAGCAGCCCCGGGAGCGACAACTTTGATGGCTACACCTTC.

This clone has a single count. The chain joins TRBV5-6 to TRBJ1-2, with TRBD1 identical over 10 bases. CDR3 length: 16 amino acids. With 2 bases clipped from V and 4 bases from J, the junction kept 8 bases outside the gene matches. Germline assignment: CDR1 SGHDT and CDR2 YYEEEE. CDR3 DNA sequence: TGTGCCAGCAGCTTCCGGGACAGGGGATCAGTCTATGGCTACACCTTC. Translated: CASSFRDRGSVYGYTF. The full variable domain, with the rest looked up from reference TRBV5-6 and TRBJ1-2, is DAGVTQSPTHLIKTRGQQVTLRCSPKSGHDTVSWYQQALGQGPQFIFQYYEEEERQRGNFPDRFSGHQFPNYSSELNVNALLLGDSALYLCASSFRDRGSVYGYTFGSGTRLTVV.

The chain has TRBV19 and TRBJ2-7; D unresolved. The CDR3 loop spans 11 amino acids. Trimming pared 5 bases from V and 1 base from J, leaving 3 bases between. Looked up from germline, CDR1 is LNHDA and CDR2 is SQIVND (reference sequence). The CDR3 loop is CASSPSYEQYF. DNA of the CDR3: TGTGCCAGTAGTCCTTCCTACGAGCAGTACTTC.

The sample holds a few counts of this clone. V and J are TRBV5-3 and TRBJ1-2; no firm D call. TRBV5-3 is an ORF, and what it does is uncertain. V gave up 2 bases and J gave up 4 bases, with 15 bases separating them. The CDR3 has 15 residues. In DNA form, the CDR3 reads TGTGCCAGAAGCTTCGGTCCACCTCTTTCCTATGGCTACACCTTC. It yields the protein CARSFGPPLSYGYTF.

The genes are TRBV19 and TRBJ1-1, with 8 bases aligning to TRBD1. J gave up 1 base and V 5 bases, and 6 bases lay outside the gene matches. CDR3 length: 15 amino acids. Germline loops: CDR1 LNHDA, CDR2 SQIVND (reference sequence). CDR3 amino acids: CASSFNTGGNTEAFF. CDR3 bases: TGTGCCAGTAGTTTCAACACAGGGGGGAACACTGAAGCTTTCTTT.

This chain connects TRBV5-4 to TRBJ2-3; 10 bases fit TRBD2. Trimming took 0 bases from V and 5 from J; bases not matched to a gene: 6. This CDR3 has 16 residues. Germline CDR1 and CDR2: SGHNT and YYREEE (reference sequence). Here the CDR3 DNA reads TGTGCCAGCAGCTTGGGACTAGCGGGCTCCGGAGATACGCAGTATTTT. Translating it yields CASSLGLAGSGDTQYF.

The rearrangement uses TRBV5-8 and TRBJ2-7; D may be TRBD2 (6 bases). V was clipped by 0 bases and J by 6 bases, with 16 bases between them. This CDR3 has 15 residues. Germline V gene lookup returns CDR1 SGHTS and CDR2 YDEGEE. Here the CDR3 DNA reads TGTGCCAGCAGCTTGGTCTGGGGAGGTAACGGCGAGCAGTACTTC. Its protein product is CASSLVWGGNGEQYF.

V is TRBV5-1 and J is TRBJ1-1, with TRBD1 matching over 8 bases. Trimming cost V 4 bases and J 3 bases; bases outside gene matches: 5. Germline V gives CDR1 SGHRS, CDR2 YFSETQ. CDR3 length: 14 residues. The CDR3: CASSMDRVDTEAFF. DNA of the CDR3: TGCGCCAGCAGCATGGACAGGGTTGACACTGAAGCTTTCTTT.